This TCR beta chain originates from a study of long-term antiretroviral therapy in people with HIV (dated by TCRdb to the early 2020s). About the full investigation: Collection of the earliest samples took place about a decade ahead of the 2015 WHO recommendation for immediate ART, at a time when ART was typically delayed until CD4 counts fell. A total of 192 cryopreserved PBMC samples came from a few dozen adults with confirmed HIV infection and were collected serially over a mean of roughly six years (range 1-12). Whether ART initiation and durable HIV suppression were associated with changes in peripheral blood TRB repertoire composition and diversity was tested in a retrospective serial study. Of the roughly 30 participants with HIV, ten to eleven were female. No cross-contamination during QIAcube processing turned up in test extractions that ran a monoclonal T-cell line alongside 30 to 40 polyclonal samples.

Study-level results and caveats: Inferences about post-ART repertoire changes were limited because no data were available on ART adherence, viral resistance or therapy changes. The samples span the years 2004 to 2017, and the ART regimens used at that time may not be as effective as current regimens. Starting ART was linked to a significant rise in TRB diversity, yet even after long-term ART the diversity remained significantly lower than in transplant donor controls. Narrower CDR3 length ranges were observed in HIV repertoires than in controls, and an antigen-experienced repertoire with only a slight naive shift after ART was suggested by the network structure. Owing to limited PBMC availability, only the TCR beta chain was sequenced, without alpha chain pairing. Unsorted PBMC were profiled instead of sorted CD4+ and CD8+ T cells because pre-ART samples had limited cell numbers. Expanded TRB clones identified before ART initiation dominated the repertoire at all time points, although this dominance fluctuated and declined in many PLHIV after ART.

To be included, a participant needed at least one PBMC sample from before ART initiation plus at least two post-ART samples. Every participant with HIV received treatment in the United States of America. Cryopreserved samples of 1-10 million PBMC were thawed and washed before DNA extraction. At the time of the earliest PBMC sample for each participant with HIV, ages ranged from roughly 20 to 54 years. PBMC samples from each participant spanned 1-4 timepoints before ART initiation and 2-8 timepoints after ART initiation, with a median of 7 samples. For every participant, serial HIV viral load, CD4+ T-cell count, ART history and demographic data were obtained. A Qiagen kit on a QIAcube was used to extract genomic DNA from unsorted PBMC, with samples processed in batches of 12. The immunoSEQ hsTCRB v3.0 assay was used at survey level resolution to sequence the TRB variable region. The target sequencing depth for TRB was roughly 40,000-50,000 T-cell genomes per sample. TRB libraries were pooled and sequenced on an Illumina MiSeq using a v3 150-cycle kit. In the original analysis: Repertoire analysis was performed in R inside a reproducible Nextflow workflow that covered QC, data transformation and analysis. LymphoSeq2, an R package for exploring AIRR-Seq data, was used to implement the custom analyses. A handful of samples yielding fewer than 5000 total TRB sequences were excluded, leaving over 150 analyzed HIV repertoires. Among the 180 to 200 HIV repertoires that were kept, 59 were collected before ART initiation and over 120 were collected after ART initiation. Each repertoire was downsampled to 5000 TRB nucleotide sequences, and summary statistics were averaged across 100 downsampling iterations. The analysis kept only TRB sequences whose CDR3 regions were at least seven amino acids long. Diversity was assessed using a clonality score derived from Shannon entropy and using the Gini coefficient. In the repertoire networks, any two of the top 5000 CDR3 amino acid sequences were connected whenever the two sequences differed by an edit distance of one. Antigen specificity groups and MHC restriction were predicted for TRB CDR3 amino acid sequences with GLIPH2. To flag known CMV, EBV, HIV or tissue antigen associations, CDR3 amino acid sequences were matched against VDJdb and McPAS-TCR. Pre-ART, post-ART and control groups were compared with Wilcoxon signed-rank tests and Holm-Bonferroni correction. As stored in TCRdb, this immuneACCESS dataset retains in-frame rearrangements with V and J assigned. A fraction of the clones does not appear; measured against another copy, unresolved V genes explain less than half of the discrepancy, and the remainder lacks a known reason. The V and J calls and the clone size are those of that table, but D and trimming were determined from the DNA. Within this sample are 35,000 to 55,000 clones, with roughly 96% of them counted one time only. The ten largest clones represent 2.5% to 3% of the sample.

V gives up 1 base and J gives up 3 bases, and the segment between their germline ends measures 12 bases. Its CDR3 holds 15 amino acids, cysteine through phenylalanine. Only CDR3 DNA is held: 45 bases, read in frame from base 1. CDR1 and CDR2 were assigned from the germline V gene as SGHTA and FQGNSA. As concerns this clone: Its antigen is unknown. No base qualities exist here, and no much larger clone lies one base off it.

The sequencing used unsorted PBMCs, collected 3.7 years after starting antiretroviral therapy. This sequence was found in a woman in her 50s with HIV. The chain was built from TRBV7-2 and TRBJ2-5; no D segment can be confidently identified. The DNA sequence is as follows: TGTGCCAGCAGCTTAGTCGTAGGACGAGAAGAGACCCAGTACTTC. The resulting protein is CASSLVVGREETQYF.